These T cell receptor beta chains were read from a single sample in a study of blood T cell repertoires in COVID-19. The data were produced by immunoSEQ multiplex PCR, yet TCRdb's version contains in-frame clones alone and is incomplete. The table lists 150,000 or so clones, approximately 88% of them singletons. What was sequenced was PBMCs or T cells enriched from blood (not recorded which). These receptors came from a woman aged 55-69 years who had recovered from COVID-19. CDR3s include the opening cysteine and the closing phenylalanine or tryptophan. D genes are given only for firm matches. Not all rows give a size; the values are once, few, many and, for expanded clones, a class.

J	size	D	V	DNA	CDR3
TRBJ2-3	once	.	TRBV12-3/TRBV12-4	TGTGCCAGCAGTCCAGGGACAATGGATACGCAGTATTTT	CASSPGTMDTQYF
TRBJ1-2	few	.	TRBV28	TGTGCCAGCAGTACTCCCGGGGCGGGGGCCAGCTATGGCTACACCTTC	CASSTPGAGASYGYTF
TRBJ2-3	.	.	TRBV6-5	TGTGCCAGCAGTTACTCAGCAGGTTCAGATACGCAGTATTTT	CASSYSAGSDTQYF
TRBJ2-1	.	TRBD2	TRBV30	TGTGCCTGGCACCGTCGGACTAGCGGACCCCTAAATGAGCAGTTCTTC	CAWHRRTSGPLNEQFF
TRBJ2-5	.	TRBD2	TRBV4-1	TGCGCCAGCAGCCAAGTATCGGCGCGGGGGGGGACCCAGTACTTC	CASSQVSARGGTQYF
TRBJ2-5	.	.	TRBV5-8	TGTGCCAGCAGCCCGGGGACACTTGTATACGAGGAGACCCAGTACTTC	CASSPGTLVYEETQYF
TRBJ2-1	few	TRBD2	TRBV7-9	TGTGCCAGCAGCTTAGTGGTAGCGGGGAATGAGCAGTTCTTC	CASSLVVAGNEQFF
TRBJ1-4	.	.	TRBV19	TGTGCCAGTAGGCACAGTCCTGAAAAACTGTTTTTT	CASRHSPEKLFF
TRBJ1-5	few	TRBD1	TRBV15	TGTGCCACCAGCCGGCTCGGGACAGGGATCAATCAGCCCCAGCATTTT	CATSRLGTGINQPQHF
TRBJ1-3	.	.	TRBV30	TGTGCCGGAGGACAGTGGAGCTCTGGAAACACCATATATTTT	CAGGQWSSGNTIYF
TRBJ2-2	.	.	TRBV6-2/TRBV6-3	TGTGCCAGCAGTTACCAGTTCGGGGGGCCCCTGAACACCGGGGAGCTGTTTTTT	CASSYQFGGPLNTGELFF
TRBJ2-3	.	.	TRBV5-1	TGCGCCAGCAGCTTTCAGCAGGGGCTGGGAGATACGCAGTATTTT	CASSFQQGLGDTQYF
TRBJ1-2	.	.	TRBV2	TGTGCCAGCAGTCGAGACAGAAACACTAACTATGGCTACACCTTC	CASSRDRNTNYGYTF
TRBJ2-5	few	TRBD1	TRBV6-1	TGTGCCAGCAGTGAAGGTCAGGGGGTCCAAGAGACCCAGTACTTC	CASSEGQGVQETQYF